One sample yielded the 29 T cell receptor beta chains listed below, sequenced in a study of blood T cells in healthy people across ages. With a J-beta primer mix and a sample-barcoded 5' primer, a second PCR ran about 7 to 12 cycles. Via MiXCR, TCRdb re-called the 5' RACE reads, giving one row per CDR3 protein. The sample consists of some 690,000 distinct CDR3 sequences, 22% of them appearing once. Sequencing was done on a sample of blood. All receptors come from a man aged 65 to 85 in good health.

CDR3 in amino acids: CAISESNPSSGVNEQFF. In DNA form, the CDR3 reads TGTGCCATCAGTGAGTCTAACCCCTCCAGCGGGGTAAATGAGCAGTTCTTC. This rearrangement joins TRBV10-3 to TRBJ2-1, with 7 bases aligning to TRBD2. The V gene end was trimmed by 0 bases and the J gene end by 7 bases; junction bases not matched to a gene: 12. Germline V gene data show CDR1 as ENHRY and CDR2 as SYGVKD. This CDR3 has 17 residues.

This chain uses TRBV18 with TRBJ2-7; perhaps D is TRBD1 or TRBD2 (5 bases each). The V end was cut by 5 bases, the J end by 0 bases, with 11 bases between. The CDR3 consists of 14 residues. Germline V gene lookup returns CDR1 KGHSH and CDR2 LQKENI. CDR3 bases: TGTGCCAGCTCATGGGAGACAGCCTCCTACGAGCAGTACTTC. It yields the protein CASSWETASYEQYF.

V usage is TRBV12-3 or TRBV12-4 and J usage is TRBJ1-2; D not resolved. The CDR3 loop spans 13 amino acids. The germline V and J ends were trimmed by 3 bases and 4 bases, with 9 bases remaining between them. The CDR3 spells CASSFGWGYGYTF. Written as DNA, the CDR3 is TGTGCCAGCAGTTTCGGGTGGGGCTATGGCTACACCTTC.

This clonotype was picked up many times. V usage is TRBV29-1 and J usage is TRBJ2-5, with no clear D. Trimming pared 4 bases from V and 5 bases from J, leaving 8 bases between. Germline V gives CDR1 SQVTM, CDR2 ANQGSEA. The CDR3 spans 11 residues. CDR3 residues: CSVALGETQYF. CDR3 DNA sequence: TGCAGCGTTGCGTTGGGTGAGACCCAGTACTTC.

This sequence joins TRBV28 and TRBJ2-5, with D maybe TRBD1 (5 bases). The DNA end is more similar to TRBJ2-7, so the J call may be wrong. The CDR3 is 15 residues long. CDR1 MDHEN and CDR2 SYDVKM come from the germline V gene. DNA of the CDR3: TGTGCCAGCAGCCTAAGACAGACGAGATACTACGAGCAGTACTTC. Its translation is CASSLRQTRYYEQYF.

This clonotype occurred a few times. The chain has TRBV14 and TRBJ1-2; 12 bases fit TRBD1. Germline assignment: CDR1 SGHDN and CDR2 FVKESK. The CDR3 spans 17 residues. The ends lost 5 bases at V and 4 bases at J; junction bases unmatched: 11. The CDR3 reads CASSFRTGQGAGYGYTF. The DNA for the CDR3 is TGTGCCAGCAGCTTTCGGACGGGACAGGGGGCCGGCTATGGCTACACCTTC.

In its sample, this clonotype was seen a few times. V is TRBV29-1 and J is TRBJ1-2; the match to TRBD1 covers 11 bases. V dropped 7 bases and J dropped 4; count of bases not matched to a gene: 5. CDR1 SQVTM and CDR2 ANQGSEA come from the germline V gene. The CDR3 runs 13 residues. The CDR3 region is CSESGTGGYGYTF. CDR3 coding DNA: TGCAGCGAGTCCGGGACAGGGGGCTATGGCTACACCTTC.

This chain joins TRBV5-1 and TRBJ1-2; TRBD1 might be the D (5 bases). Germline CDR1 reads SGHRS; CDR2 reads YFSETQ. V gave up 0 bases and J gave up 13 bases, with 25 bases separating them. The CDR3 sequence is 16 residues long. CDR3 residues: CASSLEPGPANYGRTF. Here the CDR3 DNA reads TGCGCCAGCAGCTTGGAGCCAGGGCCAGCTAACTATGGCCGCACCTTC.

CDR3 residues: CASSADRGRIETQYF. The CDR3 nucleotides are TGTGCCAGCAGTGCGGACAGGGGGCGAATAGAGACCCAGTACTTC. This chain links TRBV2 with TRBJ2-5, with 11 bases fitting TRBD1. CDR3 length equals 15 residues. Per the germline V gene, CDR1 is SNHLY and CDR2 is FYNNEI. The V and J ends lost 4 bases and 4 bases, in that order; junction bases with no gene match: 5.

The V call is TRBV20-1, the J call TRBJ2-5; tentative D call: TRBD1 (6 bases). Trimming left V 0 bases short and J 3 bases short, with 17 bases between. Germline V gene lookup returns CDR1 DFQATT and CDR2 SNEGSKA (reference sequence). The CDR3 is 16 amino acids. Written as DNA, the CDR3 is TGCAGTGCTAGAGAGATCGCGGCTGGGACAAAAGAGACCCAGTACTTC. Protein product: CSAREIAAGTKETQYF.

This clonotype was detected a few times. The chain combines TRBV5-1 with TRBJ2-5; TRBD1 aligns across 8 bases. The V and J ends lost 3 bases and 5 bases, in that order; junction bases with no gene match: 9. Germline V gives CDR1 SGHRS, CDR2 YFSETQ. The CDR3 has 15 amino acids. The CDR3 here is CASSSTGDVGETQYF. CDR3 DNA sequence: TGCGCCAGCAGCTCGACAGGGGATGTGGGGGAGACCCAGTACTTC.

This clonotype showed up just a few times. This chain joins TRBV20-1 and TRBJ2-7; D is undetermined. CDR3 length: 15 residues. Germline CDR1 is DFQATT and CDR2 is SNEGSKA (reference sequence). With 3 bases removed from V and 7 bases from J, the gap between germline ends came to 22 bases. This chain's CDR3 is CSARRGAGPMIEQYF. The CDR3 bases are TGCAGTGCTAGGCGAGGCGCTGGGCCTATGATAGAGCAGTACTTC.

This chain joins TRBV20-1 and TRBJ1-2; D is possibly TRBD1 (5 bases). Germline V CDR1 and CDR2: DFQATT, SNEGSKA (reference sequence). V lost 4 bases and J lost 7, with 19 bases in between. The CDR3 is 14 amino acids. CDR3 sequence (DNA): TGCAGTGCTACAGGGTTATCCGGGAGGTTTGGCTACACCTTC. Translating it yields CSATGLSGRFGYTF.

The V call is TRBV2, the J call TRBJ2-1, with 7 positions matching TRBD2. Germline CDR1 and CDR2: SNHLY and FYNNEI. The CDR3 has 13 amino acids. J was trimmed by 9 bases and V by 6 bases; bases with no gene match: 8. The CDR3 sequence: CASRFGGSIEQFF. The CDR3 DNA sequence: TGTGCCAGCAGATTTGGCGGGAGTATTGAGCAGTTCTTC.

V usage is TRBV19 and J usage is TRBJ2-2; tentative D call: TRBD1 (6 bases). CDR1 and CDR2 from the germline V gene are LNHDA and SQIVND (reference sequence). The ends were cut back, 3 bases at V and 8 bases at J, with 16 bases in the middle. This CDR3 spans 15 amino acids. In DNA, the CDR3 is TGTGCCAGTAGTATCCGGGACACTACACTTGGGGAGCTGTTTTTT. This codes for CASSIRDTTLGELFF.

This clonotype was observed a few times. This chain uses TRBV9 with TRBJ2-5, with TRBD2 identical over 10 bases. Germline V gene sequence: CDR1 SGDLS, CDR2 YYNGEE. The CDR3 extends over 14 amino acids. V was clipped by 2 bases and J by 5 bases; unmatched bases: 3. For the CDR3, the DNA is TGTGCCAGCAGCGTCGAACTAGCGGGGGAGACCCAGTACTTC. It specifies CASSVELAGETQYF.

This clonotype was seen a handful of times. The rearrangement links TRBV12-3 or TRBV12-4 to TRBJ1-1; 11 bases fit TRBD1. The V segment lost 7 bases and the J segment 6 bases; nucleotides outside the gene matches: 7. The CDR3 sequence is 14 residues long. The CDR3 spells CASTLWGQGAEAFF. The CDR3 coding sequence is TGTGCCAGCACCCTTTGGGGACAGGGGGCTGAAGCTTTCTTT.

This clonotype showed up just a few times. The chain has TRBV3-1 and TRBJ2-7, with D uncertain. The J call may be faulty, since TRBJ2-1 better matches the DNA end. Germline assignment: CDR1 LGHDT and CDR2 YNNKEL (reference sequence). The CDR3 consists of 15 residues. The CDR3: CASSQGPVGLNEQFF. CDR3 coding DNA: TGTGCCAGCAGCCAAGGCCCAGTGGGCCTGAATGAGCAGTTCTTC.

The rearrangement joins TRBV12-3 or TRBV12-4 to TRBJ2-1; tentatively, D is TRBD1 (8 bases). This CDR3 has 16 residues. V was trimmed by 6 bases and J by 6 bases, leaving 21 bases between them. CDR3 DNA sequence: TGTGCCAGCAGCAGGACTAGGACAGGGAAGAGCAATGAGCAGTTCTTC. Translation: CASSRTRTGKSNEQFF.

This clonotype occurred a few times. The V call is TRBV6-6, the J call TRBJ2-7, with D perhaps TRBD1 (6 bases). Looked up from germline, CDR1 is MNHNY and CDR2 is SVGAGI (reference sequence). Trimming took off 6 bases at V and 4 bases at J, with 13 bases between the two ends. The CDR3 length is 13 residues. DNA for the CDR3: TGTGCCAGCAGCCGGGACAATATGTACGAGCAGTACGTC. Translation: CASSRDNMYEQYV.

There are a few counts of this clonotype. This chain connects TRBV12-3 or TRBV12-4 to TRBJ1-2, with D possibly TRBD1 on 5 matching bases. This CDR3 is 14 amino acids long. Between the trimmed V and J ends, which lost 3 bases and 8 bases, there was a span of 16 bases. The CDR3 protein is CASSFSSQGEGYTF. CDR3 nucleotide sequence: TGTGCCAGCAGTTTTAGTAGTCAGGGTGAGGGCTACACCTTC.

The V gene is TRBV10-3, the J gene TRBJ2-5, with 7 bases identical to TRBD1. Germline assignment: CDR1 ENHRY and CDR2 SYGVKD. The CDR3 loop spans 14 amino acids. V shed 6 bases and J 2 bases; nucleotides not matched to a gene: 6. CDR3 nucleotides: TGTGCCATCAGGGAACAGGGGATTCAAGAGACCCAGTACTTC. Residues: CAIREQGIQETQYF.

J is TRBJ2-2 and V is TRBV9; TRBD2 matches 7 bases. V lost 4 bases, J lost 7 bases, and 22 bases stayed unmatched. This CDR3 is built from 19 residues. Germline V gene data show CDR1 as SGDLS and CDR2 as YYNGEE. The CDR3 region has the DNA TGTGCCAGCAGCCTAGGCGTTTGGCGGGAGAATTTGGCCGGCGGGGAGCTGTTTTTT. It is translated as CASSLGVWRENLAGGELFF.

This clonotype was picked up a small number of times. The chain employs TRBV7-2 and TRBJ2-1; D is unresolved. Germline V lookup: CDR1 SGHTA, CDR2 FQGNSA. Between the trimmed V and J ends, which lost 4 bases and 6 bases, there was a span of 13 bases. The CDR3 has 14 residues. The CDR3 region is CASSSNWGRNEQFF. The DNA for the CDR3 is TGTGCCAGCAGCTCAAATTGGGGTCGCAATGAGCAGTTCTTC.

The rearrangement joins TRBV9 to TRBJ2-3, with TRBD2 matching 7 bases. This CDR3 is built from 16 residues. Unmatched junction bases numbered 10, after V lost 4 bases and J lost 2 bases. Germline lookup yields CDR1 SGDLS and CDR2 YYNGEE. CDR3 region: CASSPRSGVDTDTQYF. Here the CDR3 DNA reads TGTGCCAGCAGCCCAAGAAGCGGGGTAGACACAGATACGCAGTATTTT. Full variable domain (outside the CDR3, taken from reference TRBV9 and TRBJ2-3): DSGVTQTPKHLITATGQRVTLRCSPRSGDLSVYWYQQSLDQGLQFLIQYYNGEERAKGNILERFSAQQFPDLHSELNLSSLELGDSALYFCASSPRSGVDTDTQYFGPGTRLTVL.

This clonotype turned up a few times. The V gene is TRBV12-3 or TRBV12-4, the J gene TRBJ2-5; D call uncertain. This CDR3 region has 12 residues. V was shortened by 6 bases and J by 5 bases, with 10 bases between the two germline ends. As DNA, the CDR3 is TGTGCCAGCAGCCGTTATTCCGAGACCCAGTACTTC. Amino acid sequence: CASSRYSETQYF.

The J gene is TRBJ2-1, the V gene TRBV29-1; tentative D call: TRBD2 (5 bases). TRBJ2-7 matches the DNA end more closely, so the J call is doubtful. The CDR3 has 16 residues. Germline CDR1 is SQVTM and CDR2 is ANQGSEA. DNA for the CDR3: TGCAGCGTTGAAGATCCGAGGGCTAGAGGAAAATACGAGCAGTACTTC. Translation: CSVEDPRARGKYEQYF.

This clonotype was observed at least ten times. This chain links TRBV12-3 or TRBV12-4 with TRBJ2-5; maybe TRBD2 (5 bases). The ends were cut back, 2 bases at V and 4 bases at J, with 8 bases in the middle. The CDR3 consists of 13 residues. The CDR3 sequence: CASSLFRGETQYF. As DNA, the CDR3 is TGTGCCAGCAGTTTATTTCGGGGAGAGACCCAGTACTTC.

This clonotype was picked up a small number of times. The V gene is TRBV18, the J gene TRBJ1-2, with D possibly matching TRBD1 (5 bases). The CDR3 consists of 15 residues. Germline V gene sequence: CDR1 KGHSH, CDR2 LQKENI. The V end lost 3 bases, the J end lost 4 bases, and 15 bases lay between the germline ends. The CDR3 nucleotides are TGTGCCAGCTCACCCCCGGGACTCACGATCTATGGCTACACCTTC. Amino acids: CASSPPGLTIYGYTF.